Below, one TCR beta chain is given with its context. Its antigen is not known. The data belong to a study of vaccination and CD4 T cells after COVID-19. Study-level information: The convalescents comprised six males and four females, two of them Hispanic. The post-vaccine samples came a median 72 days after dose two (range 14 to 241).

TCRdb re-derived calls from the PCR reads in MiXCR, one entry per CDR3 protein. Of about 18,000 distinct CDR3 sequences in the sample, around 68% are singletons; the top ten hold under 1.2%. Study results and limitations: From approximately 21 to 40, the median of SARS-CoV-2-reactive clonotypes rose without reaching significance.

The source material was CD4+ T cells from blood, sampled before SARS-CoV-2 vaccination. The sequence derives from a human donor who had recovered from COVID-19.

The CDR3 DNA reads as TGCAGTGCTAGGGCGTATGGCTACACCTTC. Translated: CSARAYGYTF. The chain joins TRBV20-1 to TRBJ1-2; D not certain. Trimming shortened V by 3 bases and J by 5 bases, and 4 bases separated the two germline ends. The germline gives CDR1 DFQATT, CDR2 SNEGSKA (reference sequence). The CDR3 has 10 amino acids.